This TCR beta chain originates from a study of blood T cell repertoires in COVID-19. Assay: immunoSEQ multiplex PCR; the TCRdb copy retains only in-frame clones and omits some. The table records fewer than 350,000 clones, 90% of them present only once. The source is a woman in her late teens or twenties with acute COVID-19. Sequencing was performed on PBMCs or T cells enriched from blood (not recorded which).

The CDR3 is CASSQGGRTGDRWGMASPLHF. In DNA form, the CDR3 reads TGCGCCAGCAGCCAAGGGGGGAGGACAGGGGACCGATGGGGTATGGCTTCACCCCTCCACTTT. The rearrangement uses TRBV4-1 and TRBJ1-6; the match to TRBD1 covers 9 bases. Germline lookup yields CDR1 MGHRA and CDR2 YSYEKL. This CDR3 contains 21 residues. The V and J ends lost 1 base and 9 bases, in that order; junction bases with no gene match: 22.